The present TCR beta chain was sequenced within a study of blood T cell repertoires in COVID-19. The CDR3 covers 14 residues. The junction had 4 bases not matched to a gene; V was cut back by 3 bases and J by 5 bases. Germline lookup yields CDR1 SGDLS and CDR2 YYNGEE. Clones were read by immunoSEQ multiplex PCR, and TCRdb kept only the in-frame ones, dropping some. Of 300,000 to 450,000 clones detected, 80% to 90% appear once; the ten largest clones hold roughly 2.1%. This clone showed up just a few times. The chain combines TRBV9 with TRBJ2-1; 8 nucleotides line up with TRBD2. This TCR was sampled from a woman aged 60-70 years with COVID-19, enrolled during active disease. Sequenced sample: peripheral blood. CDR3 region: CASSDGGANNEQFF. In nucleotides, the CDR3 is TGTGCCAGCAGCGACGGGGGGGCCAACAATGAGCAGTTCTTC.